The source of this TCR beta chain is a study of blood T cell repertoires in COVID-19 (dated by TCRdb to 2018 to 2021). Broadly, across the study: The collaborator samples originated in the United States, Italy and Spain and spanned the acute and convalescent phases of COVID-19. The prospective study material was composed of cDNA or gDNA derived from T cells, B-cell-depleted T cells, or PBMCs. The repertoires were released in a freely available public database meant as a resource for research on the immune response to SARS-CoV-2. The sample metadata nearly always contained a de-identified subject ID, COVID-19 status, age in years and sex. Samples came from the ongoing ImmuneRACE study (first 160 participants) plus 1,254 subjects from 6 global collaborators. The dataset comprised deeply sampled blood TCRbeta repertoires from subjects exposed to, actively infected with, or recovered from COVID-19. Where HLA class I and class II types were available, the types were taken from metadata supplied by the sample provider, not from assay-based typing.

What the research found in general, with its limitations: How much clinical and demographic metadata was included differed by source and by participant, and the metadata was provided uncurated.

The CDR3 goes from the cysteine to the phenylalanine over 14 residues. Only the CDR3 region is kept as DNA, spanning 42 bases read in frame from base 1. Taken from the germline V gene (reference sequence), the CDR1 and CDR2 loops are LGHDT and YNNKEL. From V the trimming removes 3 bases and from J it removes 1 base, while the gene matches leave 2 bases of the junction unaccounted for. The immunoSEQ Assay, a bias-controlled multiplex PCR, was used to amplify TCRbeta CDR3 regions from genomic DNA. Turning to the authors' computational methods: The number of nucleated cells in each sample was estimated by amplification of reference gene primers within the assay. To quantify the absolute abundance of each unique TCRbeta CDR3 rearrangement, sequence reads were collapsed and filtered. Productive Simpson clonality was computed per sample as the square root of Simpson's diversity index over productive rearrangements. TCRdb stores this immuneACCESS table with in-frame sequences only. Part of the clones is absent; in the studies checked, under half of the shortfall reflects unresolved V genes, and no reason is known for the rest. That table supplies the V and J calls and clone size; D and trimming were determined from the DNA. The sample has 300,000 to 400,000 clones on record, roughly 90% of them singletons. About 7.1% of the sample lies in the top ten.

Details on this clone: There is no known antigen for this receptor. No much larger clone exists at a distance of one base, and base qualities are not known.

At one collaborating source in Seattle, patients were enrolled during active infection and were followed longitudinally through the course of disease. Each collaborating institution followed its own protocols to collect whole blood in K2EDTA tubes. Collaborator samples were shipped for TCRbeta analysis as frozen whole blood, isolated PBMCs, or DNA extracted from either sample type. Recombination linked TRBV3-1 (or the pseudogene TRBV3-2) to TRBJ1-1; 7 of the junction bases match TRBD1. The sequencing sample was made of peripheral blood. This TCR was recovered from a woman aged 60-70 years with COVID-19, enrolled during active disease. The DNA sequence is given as TGTGCCAGCAGCCACGGACAGGCGAACACTGAAGCTTTCTTT. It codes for CASSHGQANTEAFF.